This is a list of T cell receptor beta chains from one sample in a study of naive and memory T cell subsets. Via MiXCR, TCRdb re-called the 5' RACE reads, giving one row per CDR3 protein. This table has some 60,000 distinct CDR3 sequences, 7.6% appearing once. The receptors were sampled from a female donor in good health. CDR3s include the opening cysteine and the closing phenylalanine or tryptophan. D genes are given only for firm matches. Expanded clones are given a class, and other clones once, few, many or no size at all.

TGCGCCAGCAGCCAAGGGGAGATAAACATTCAGTACTTC,CASSQGEINIQYF,NA,TRBV5-1,NA,TRBJ2-4
TGCGCCAGCAGCTTGGTCTCTAGCGGGGGGGCTAGATACAATGAGCAGTTCTTC,CASSLVSSGGARYNEQFF,TRBD2,TRBV5-1,once,TRBJ2-1
TGTGCCAGCTCACCAGATCAGAAAAGCAATCAGCCCCAGCATTTT,CASSPDQKSNQPQHF,NA,TRBV18,many,TRBJ1-5
TGTGCCAGTAAAGGCCAGGAATCGAGCAATCAGCCCCAGCATTTT,CASKGQESSNQPQHF,NA,TRBV6-6,few,TRBJ1-5
TGTGCTAGTGGTCAGGACGGGAACACTGAAGCTTTCTTT,CASGQDGNTEAFF,NA,TRBV12-5,NA,TRBJ1-1
TGTGCCAGCAGTCACCGGACACTCGGAGAAAAACTGTTTTTT,CASSHRTLGEKLFF,NA,TRBV6-5,many,TRBJ1-4
TGTGCCAGCAGCGTAGACGAGTCCAACTATGGCTACACCTTC,CASSVDESNYGYTF,NA,TRBV9,many,TRBJ1-2
TGCAGTGCCCCCCGTGTTGGGGGAATAAACTATGGCTACACCTTC,CSAPRVGGINYGYTF,NA,TRBV20-1,many,TRBJ1-2
TGTGCCAGCAGCTCCCCGGGGCACCTACCCACAGATACGCAGTATTTT,CASSSPGHLPTDTQYF,NA,TRBV7-2,many,TRBJ2-3
TGTGCCAGCAGTTTACCTGCTAGCGGGGACCCCGGGGAGCTGTTTTTT,CASSLPASGDPGELFF,TRBD2,TRBV6-9,many,TRBJ2-2
TGTGCCAGCAGTTACTCGCCGGGACTAGCTCCCGGGGAGCTGTTTTTT,CASSYSPGLAPGELFF,TRBD2,TRBV6-2/TRBV6-3,NA,TRBJ2-2
TGTGCCAGCAGCCCCTCTCAATACACAGATACGCAGTATTTT,CASSPSQYTDTQYF,NA,TRBV7-2,few,TRBJ2-3
TGCAGTGCAACGGGCCCGGACCGCTACGAGCAGTACTTC,CSATGPDRYEQYF,NA,TRBV20-1,NA,TRBJ2-7
TGCAGTGCTAGAGATAGGGGATATCAGCCCCAGCATTTT,CSARDRGYQPQHF,NA,TRBV20-1,many,TRBJ1-5
TGTGCCAGCAGTTACAGGGGAGGAAGCAATCAGCCCCAGCATTTT,CASSYRGGSNQPQHF,NA,TRBV6-6,many,TRBJ1-5
TGTGCCAGCAGTTCCCCAGGCTCACCCCTCCACTTT,CASSSPGSPLHF,NA,TRBV6-2/TRBV6-3,NA,TRBJ1-6
TGCGCCAGCAGCCCGACAGGGGTACAAGAGACCCAGTACTTC,CASSPTGVQETQYF,TRBD1,TRBV5-1,many,TRBJ2-5
TGTGCCAGCCATCCACCCCAGGGCCAAGAGACCCAGTACTTC,CASHPPQGQETQYF,NA,TRBV28,NA,TRBJ2-5
TGTGCCAGCAGTCAATCTACAGAGAATCAGCCCCAGCATTTT,CASSQSTENQPQHF,NA,TRBV12-3/TRBV12-4,many,TRBJ1-5
TGCAGCGTCCTGAGACTAGCGGGGGATCGAGATACGCAGTATTTT,CSVLRLAGDRDTQYF,TRBD2,TRBV29-1,many,TRBJ2-3
TGTGCCAGCAGCTTCCAGACAACCCAAAATCAGCCCCAGCATTTT,CASSFQTTQNQPQHF,NA,TRBV5-6,many,TRBJ1-5
TGCAGTGCACGAGGGGCCACTAATGAAAAACTGTTTTTT,CSARGATNEKLFF,NA,TRBV20-1,many,TRBJ1-4
TGTGCCAGCAGCTCCGTACCCTACGAGCAGTACTTC,CASSSVPYEQYF,NA,TRBV11-2,NA,TRBJ2-7
TGTGCCAGTAGTATTCAAGGGACTCAGCCCCAGCATTTT,CASSIQGTQPQHF,NA,TRBV19,few,TRBJ1-5
TGCAGTGCTAGAGATCGAAAGGGTATCGGGGGGGGGGCCCTGGATGAGCAGTTCTTC,CSARDRKGIGGGALDEQFF,TRBD2,TRBV20-1,NA,TRBJ2-1
TGTGCCAGCAGCTTAGAGCGTTCGGCCGTTGAGCAGTTCTTC,CASSLERSAVEQFF,NA,TRBV11-1,NA,TRBJ2-1
TGTGCCAGCAGCTTAGTTAGGGGAAGCTCTGGGGCCAACGTCCTGACTTTC,CASSLVRGSSGANVLTF,NA,TRBV7-9,few,TRBJ2-6
TGTGCCAGCGGAATTGAGGGGGGCCACAATGAGCAGTTCTTC,CASGIEGGHNEQFF,NA,TRBV6-2/TRBV6-3,many,TRBJ2-1
TGCGCCAGCAGCCAAGCGAGACAGTTAACCTACGAGCAGTACTTC,CASSQARQLTYEQYF,NA,TRBV4-3,many,TRBJ2-7
TGTGCCAGCAGCCAAGCCTGGGAGGGGGACAAGCTGTTCTTC,CASSQAWEGDKLFF,NA,TRBV3-1,few,TRBJ2-1
TGTGCCGTCAATCTACCGTCCTACGAGCAGTACTTC,CAVNLPSYEQYF,NA,TRBV6-1,many,TRBJ2-7
TGTGCCAGCGGATCTCGATTCTTAGCGGGGGGGCCAGAGACCCAGTACTTC,CASGSRFLAGGPETQYF,TRBD2,TRBV7-2,few,TRBJ2-5
TGTGCCAGCAGTTACACTGAAGCTTTCTTT,CASSYTEAFF,NA,TRBV6-6,many,TRBJ1-1
TGTGCCAGCAGTGAAGAAGTAGATACGCAGTATTTT,CASSEEVDTQYF,NA,TRBV2,NA,TRBJ2-3
TGTGCCAGTAGTCCTCCGGGGGCTAGCAATCGGCCCCAGCATTTT,CASSPPGASNRPQHF,NA,TRBV19,NA,TRBJ1-5
TGCGCCAGCAGCTTACCATTAGTTCCCGATAGCAATCAGCCCCAGCATTTT,CASSLPLVPDSNQPQHF,NA,TRBV5-1,NA,TRBJ1-5
TGCAGCGTTGAAGATGGGTCTCGGGTCTCCGACGGCTACACCTTC,CSVEDGSRVSDGYTF,NA,TRBV29-1,many,TRBJ1-2
TGTGCCAGCAGCAGGGCGCCGGGGTTTTTAGTCCGTCAGGGGATCTCTGGAAACACCATATATTTT,CASSRAPGFLVRQGISGNTIYF,NA,TRBV21-1,few,TRBJ1-3
TGTGCCAGCAGCTTGGGACGAGGCGGGGGCACAGATACGCAGTATTTT,CASSLGRGGGTDTQYF,NA,TRBV5-4,few,TRBJ2-3
TGTGCCAGCTCACCCGACAGGTACACTGAAGCTTTCTTT,CASSPDRYTEAFF,NA,TRBV18,NA,TRBJ1-1
TGTGCCAGCAGTGGGACAGGGTCGGGCACTGAAGCTTTCTTT,CASSGTGSGTEAFF,TRBD1,TRBV2,NA,TRBJ1-1
TGTGCCAGCAGCTTACAGGGGGCCGGGGCCAACGTCCTGACTTTC,CASSLQGAGANVLTF,TRBD1,TRBV7-2,many,TRBJ2-6
TGTGCCAGCAGCCCCGGAAGCGCGAGCTCCTACAATGAGCAGTTCTTC,CASSPGSASSYNEQFF,NA,TRBV5-6,once,TRBJ2-1
TGTGCCAGCAGTGCGCCCCGGGGGAGTGCCGGGGAGCTGTTTTTT,CASSAPRGSAGELFF,NA,TRBV28,NA,TRBJ2-2
TGCAGTGCTCAGCAGGGTGGCGGCTTAAAAGCTTTCTTT,CSAQQGGGLKAFF,NA,TRBV20-1,few,TRBJ1-1
TGCAGCGTTGCAGACGGCAATCAGCCCCAGCATTTT,CSVADGNQPQHF,NA,TRBV29-1,NA,TRBJ1-5
TGTGCCAGCAGAACCACCTACAGACAGGGAGGTATCACAGATACGCAGTATTTT,CASRTTYRQGGITDTQYF,NA,TRBV28,few,TRBJ2-3
TGTGCCTGGACGATGGACATCCTTCCTCGGGAGCTGTTTTTT,CAWTMDILPRELFF,NA,TRBV30,few,TRBJ2-2
TGTGCCAGCAGCTTAGGTCAGCGGGGGAGGTCCTACGAGCAGTACTTC,CASSLGQRGRSYEQYF,TRBD2,TRBV7-3,NA,TRBJ2-7
TGTGCCAGCCACGACTGGACAGGGGCCGGAAACACCATATATTTT,CASHDWTGAGNTIYF,TRBD1,TRBV6-1,many,TRBJ1-3
TGCAGTGCTAGACCCCCTAGCACAGATACGCAGTATTTT,CSARPPSTDTQYF,NA,TRBV20-1,many,TRBJ2-3
TGTGCCAGCAGCCGCAGGGTTTCGGAGACTGAAGCTTTCTTT,CASSRRVSETEAFF,NA,TRBV3-1,NA,TRBJ1-1
TGTGCCAGTAGTATTGTCTTGGAGGGGGACTATGGCTACACCTTC,CASSIVLEGDYGYTF,NA,TRBV19,few,TRBJ1-2
TGTGCTAGCAGCCCTCAGGGGTACGAGACCCAGTACTTC,CASSPQGYETQYF,NA,TRBV7-7,few,TRBJ2-5
TGTGCCAGCAGCTTCGGGGGACTAGCGGGGACAGATACGCAGTATTTT,CASSFGGLAGTDTQYF,TRBD2,TRBV7-2,few,TRBJ2-3
TGCAGTGCTTGGACTAGCTATCCTGCGGCAGATACGCAGTATTTT,CSAWTSYPAADTQYF,TRBD2,TRBV20-1,NA,TRBJ2-3
TGTGCCAGCAGCCGAGACGGATTGAACACTGAAGCTTTCTTT,CASSRDGLNTEAFF,NA,TRBV4-2,many,TRBJ1-1